The entry below describes one T cell receptor beta chain. Its antigen is not yet known. There are no base qualities to consult, and no much larger clone falls within one base. The record originates from a study of blood T cell repertoires in COVID-19 (TCRdb year 2020). Regarding the complete study: The collaborator samples originated in the United States, Italy and Spain and spanned the acute and convalescent phases of COVID-19. The material from the prospective study consisted of cDNA or gDNA derived from T cells, B-cell-depleted T cells, or PBMCs. Deeply sampled blood TCRbeta repertoires from subjects exposed to, actively infected with, or recovered from COVID-19 were included in the dataset. The repertoires were made available in a free public database intended to serve as a resource for research on the immune response to SARS-CoV-2. The samples were drawn from two sources: the first 160 participants of the ongoing ImmuneRACE study, and 1,200 or so subjects contributed by 6 global collaborators. Sample metadata almost always included a de-identified subject ID, COVID-19 status, age in years and sex. HLA class I and class II types, where available, came from metadata supplied by the sample provider rather than from assay-based typing.

Paper-wide results and their limitations: Clinical and demographic metadata were provided uncurated, with the amount varying by source and participant.

CDR1 and CDR2 are drawn from the germline V gene (reference sequence): GTSNPN, SVGIG. Trimming accounts for 2 bases at V and 0 bases at J, while the number of junction bases matched to no gene is 17. Its CDR3 holds 22 amino acids, cysteine through phenylalanine. Just the 66-base CDR3 DNA is kept, in frame starting at base 1. TCRbeta CDR3 regions were amplified from genomic DNA using the immunoSEQ Assay, a bias-controlled multiplex PCR. As for the authors' bioinformatics: The number of nucleated cells in each sample was estimated from the amplification of reference gene primers within the assay. To quantify the absolute abundance of each unique TCRbeta CDR3 rearrangement, sequence reads were collapsed and filtered. For each sample, productive Simpson clonality was calculated by taking the square root of Simpson's diversity index across productive rearrangements. This is the immuneACCESS table as TCRdb keeps it, with only in-frame sequences that have V and J called. A part of the clones is gone; compared with another copy, unresolved V genes explain less than half, and the rest is unexplained. The D gene and trimming were derived from the DNA, and the V and J assignments and clone size from that table. The sample table holds around 160,000 clones, of which approximately 86% were seen once. The ten largest clones capture 0.99% of the sample.

The collaborating institutions used their own protocols to collect whole blood in K2EDTA tubes. For TCRbeta analysis, collaborators shipped samples as frozen whole blood, isolated PBMCs, or DNA extracted from either of those sample types. The specimen was peripheral blood. The origin of this receptor is a man between 18 and 35 years old with acute or convalescent COVID-19. The rearrangement combines TRBV30 with TRBJ1-6; TRBD1 lines up with 12 middle nucleotides. The nucleotides are TGTGCCTGGAGTCTCCGGGACAGGGGGCGCTCCCAAATGAGCTCCTATAATTCACCCCTCCACTTT. Its protein reads: CAWSLRDRGRSQMSSYNSPLHF.